Shown below are 4 T cell receptor beta chains from a single sample sequenced in a study of STAT5B mutations in CD4+ large granular lymphocyte leukemia. Clones were read by immunoSEQ multiplex PCR, and TCRdb kept only the in-frame ones, dropping some. The sample lists 22,000 or so clones, around 81% seen once, with about 0.43% in the top ten. What was sequenced was CD4+ T cells from blood buffy coats. These receptors were taken from a human donor in good health.

V gene TRBV7-9 combines with J gene TRBJ2-7; a weak D match, TRBD2 (6 bases). The germline gives CDR1 SEHNR, CDR2 FQNEAQ (reference sequence). V gave up 5 bases and J gave up 5 bases, with 16 bases separating them. The CDR3 extends over 14 amino acids. The DNA for the CDR3 is TGTGCCAGCAGCCCCGGGGGTAGCCGGGACGAGCAGTACTTC. It yields the protein CASSPGGSRDEQYF.

The rearrangement joins TRBV7-9 to TRBJ2-3, with 7 bases aligning to TRBD1. V trimming: 6 bases; J trimming: 6 bases; junction bases outside the gene matches: 15. This CDR3 spans 16 amino acids. The germline gives CDR1 SEHNR, CDR2 FQNEAQ (reference sequence). CDR3 sequence reads: CASSFTPGQSRDTQYF. DNA of the CDR3: TGTGCCAGCAGTTTTACGCCGGGACAGTCCCGGGATACGCAGTATTTT. The full variable domain, rest sourced from reference TRBV7-9 and TRBJ2-3, is DTGVSQNPRHKITKRGQNVTFRCDPISEHNRLYWYRQTLGQGPEFLTYFQNEAQLEKSRLLSDRFSAERPKGSFSTLEIQRTEQGDSAMYLCASSFTPGQSRDTQYFGPGTRLTVL.

The V gene is TRBV10-3, the J gene TRBJ1-2, with a weak D call TRBD1 (6 bases). Germline V gives CDR1 ENHRY, CDR2 SYGVKD. The CDR3 spans 13 residues. V lost 7 bases and J 3 bases, leaving 12 bases between the germline ends. CDR3 amino acids: CAITLDRDYGYTF. The CDR3 nucleotides are TGTGCCATCACCCTGGACAGAGACTATGGCTACACCTTC.

This clone was picked up one time. The rearrangement links TRBV7-2 to TRBJ1-3; perhaps TRBD1 as D (5 bases). The CDR3 runs to 16 residues. In germline, CDR1 is SGHTA, CDR2 FQGNSA. The V end was cut by 1 base, the J end by 1 base, with 11 bases between. The CDR3 nucleotides read TGTGCCAGCAGCTTAGACCCGGGGGGGTCTGGAAACACCATATATTTT. It specifies CASSLDPGGSGNTIYF.